This TCR beta chain was documented in a study of T cell responses to AZD1222 COVID-19 vaccine. Repertoires were generated with immunoSEQ multiplex PCR, while TCRdb's copy carries only in-frame clones and drops some. This table has some 170,000 clones, approximately 92% appearing once. Concerning this clone: Its target is unknown.

Overall study findings and caveats: Donors were mostly white British, more females; clonal diversity possibly underestimated.

The germline CDR1 and CDR2 sequences are SQVTM and ANQGSEA. The CDR3 is 13 residues long. The ends lost 6 bases at V and 5 bases at J; junction bases unmatched: 6. The sequence derives from an adult in good health. Source: peripheral blood, taken on day 0 of AZD1222 vaccination. The chain employs TRBV29-1 and TRBJ1-5; 8 bases are shared with TRBD1. The CDR3 sequence: CSVRQGSDQPQHF. CDR3 nucleotides: TGCAGCGTCAGACAGGGGTCCGATCAGCCCCAGCATTTT. Together with reference TRBV29-1 and TRBJ1-5, the CDR3 gives the full variable domain: SAVISQKPSRDICQRGTSLTIQCQVDSQVTMMFWYRQQPGQSLTLIATANQGSEATYESGFVIDKFPISRPNLTFSTLTVSNMSPEDSSIYLCSVRQGSDQPQHFGDGTRLSIL.